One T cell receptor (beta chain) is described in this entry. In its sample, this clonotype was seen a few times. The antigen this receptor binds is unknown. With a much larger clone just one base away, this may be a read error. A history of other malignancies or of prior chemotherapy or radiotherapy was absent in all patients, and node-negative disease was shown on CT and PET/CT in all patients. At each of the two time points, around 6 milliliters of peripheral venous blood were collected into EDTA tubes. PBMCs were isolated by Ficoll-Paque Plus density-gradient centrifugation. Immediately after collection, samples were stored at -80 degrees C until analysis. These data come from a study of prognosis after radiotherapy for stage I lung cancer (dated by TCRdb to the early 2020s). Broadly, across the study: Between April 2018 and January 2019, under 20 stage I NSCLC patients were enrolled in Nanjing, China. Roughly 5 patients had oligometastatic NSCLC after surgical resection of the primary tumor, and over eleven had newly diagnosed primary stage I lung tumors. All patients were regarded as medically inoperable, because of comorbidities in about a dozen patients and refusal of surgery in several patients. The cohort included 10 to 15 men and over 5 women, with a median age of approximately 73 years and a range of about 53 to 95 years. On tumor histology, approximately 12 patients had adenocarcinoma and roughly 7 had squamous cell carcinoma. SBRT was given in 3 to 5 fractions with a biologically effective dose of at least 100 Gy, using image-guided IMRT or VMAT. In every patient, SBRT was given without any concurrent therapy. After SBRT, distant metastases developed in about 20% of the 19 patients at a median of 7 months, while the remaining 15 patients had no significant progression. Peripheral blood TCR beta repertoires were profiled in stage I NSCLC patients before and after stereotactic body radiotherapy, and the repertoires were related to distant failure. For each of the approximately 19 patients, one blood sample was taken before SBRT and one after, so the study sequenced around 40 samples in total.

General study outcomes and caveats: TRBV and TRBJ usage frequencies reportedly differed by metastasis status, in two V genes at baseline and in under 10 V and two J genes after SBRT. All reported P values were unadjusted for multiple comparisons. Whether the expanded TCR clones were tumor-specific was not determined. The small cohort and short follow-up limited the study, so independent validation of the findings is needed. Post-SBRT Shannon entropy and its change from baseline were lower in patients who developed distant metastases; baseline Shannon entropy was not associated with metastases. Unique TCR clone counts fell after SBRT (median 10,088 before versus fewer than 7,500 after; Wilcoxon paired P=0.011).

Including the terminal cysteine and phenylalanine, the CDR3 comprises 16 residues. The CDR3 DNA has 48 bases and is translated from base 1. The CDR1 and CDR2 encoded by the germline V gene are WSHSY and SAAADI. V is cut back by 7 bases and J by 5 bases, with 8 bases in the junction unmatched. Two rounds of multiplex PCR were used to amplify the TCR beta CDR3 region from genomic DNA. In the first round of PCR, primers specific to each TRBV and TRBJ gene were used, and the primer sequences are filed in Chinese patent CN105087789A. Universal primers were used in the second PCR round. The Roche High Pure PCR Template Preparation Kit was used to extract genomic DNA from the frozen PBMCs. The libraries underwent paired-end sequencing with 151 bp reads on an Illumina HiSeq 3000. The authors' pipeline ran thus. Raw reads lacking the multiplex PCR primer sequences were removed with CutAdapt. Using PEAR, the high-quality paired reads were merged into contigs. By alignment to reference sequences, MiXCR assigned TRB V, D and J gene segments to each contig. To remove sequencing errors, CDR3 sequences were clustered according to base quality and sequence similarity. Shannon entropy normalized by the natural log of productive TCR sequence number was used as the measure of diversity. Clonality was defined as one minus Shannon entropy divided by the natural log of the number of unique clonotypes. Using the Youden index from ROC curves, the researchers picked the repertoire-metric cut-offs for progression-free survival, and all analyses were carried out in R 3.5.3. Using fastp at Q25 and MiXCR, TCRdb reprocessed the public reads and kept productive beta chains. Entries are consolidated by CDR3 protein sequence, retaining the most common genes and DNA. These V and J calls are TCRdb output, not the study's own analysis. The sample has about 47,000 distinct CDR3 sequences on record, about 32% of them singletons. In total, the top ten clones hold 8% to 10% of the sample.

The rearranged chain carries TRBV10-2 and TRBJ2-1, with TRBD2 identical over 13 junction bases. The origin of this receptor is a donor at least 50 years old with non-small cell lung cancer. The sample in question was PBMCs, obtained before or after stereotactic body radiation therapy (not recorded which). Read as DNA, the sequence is TGCGCCAGCATGGGACTAGCGGGGCAAATAAACAATGAGCAGTTCTTC. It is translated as CASMGLAGQINNEQFF.